Sequencing of this TCR beta chain was carried out in a study of cytomegalovirus exposure and HLA in healthy donors. Trimming cost V 5 bases and J 9 bases, with 17 bases left between them. CDR1 and CDR2 from the germline V gene are MNHEY and SVGAGI. The CDR3 extends over 15 amino acids. Both 60 Vbeta primers and 13 Jbeta primers went into the PCR. Clones were sequenced by immunoSEQ multiplex PCR, and TCRdb holds only the in-frame ones, with some missing. The sample lists roughly 190,000 clones; roughly four fifths were seen once. The clonotype was recovered from a woman aged 25 to 39 in good health and CMV-seropositive. Sequences were obtained from PBMCs. The rearrangement links TRBV6-5 to TRBJ1-6, with TRBD1 as a possible D gene (6 bases). CDR3 nucleotide sequence: TGTGCCAGCAGTGGCCTCAGGGGTTGGAGTTCACCCCTCCACTTT. Residues: CASSGLRGWSSPLHF.